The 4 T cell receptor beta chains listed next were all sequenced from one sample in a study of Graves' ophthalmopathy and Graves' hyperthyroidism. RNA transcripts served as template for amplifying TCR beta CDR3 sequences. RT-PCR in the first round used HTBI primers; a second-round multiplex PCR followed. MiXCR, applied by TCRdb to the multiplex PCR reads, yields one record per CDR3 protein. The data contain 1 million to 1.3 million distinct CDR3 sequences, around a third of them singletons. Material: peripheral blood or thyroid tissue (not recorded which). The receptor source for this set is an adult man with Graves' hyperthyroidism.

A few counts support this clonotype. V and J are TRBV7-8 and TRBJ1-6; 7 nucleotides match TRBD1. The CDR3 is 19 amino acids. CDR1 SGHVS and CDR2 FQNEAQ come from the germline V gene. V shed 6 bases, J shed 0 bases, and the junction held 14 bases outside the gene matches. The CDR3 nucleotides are TGTGCCAGCAGTTACTCGACGGGACAGATCAACTCCTATAATTCACCCCTCCACTTT. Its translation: CASSYSTGQINSYNSPLHF.

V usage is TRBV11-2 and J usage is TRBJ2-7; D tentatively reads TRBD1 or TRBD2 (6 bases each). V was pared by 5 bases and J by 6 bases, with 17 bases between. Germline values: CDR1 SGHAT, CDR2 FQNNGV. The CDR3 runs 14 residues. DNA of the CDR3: TGTGCCAGCAGCCGGCTTGGGGGGCCGGGCGAGCAGTACTTC. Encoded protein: CASSRLGGPGEQYF.

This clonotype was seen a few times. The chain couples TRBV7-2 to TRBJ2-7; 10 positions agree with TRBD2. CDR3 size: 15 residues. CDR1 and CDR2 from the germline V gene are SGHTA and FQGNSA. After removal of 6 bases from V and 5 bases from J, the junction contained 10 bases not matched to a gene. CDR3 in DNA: TGTGCCAGCAGTCCCTACTCTAGCGGGAGCAACGAGCAGTACTTC. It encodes CASSPYSSGSNEQYF.

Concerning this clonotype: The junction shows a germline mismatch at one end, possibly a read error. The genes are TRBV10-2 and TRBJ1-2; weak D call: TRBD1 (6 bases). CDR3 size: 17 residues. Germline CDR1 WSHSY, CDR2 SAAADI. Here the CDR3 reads CASSFPGQPNPNYGYTF. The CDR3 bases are TGTGCCAGCAGTTTTCCCGGACAGCCTAACCCGAACTATGGCTACACCTTC.